This T cell receptor (beta chain) was obtained from a study of shared clonotypes between healthy human individuals. Details on this clone: Its antigen is not identified.

The CDR3 runs 14 residues. The trim removed 3 bases at V and 4 bases at J, leaving 4 bases unmatched. The germline CDR1 and CDR2 sequences are MNHEY and SMNVEV (reference sequence). Findings and caveats of the study: Researchers sampled blood only, noting tissue repertoires likely differ.

Naive CD8 isolation took CD45RO-negative cells positively selected for CCR7 and excluded terminally differentiated effector memory CD45RA+ cells. The assay was immunoSEQ multiplex PCR, and TCRdb's table has in-frame clones only and misses some. Of some 740,000 clones detected, over 90% appear once; the ten largest clones hold less than 25%. The source material was naive CD8+ T cells sorted from blood. The genes are TRBV27 and TRBJ2-3; 7 bases agree with TRBD2. The source is a man aged 25-40 years in good health. In DNA, the CDR3 is TGTGCCAGCAGTTTGATGGCGGGAGCAGATACGCAGTATTTT. This gives the protein CASSLMAGADTQYF.